The rows below give T cell receptor beta chains drawn from one sample of a study of blood T cell repertoires in COVID-19. The method was immunoSEQ multiplex PCR; TCRdb's version includes in-frame clones alone and lacks a portion of them. Of tens of thousands of clones listed, roughly 88% are singletons. The sample was peripheral blood. The receptors originated from a woman in her 70s with acute or convalescent COVID-19. CDR3s include the opening cysteine and the closing phenylalanine or tryptophan. A D gene is named only where the DNA matches it firmly. Size values are once, few and many counts, or a class for expanded clones, and some rows have none.

>TRBV7-9|TRBJ2-7|-|-
TGTGCCAGCAGCTTAGGCGGGATTTCGGGCGAGCAGTACTTC
CASSLGGISGEQYF
>TRBV6-5|TRBJ2-1|-|TRBD2
TGTGCCAGCAGATCCGCTAGCGGGAGGGACAATGAGCAGTTCTTC
CASRSASGRDNEQFF
>TRBV28|TRBJ2-7|-|TRBD1
TGTGCCACAGGCCGGGACAGCCGCTACGAGCAGTACTTC
CATGRDSRYEQYF
>TRBV10-1|TRBJ2-1|-|-
TGCGCCAGCAGTGGAAACTCGGAGCAGTTCTTC
CASSGNSEQFF
>TRBV9|TRBJ2-3|-|TRBD2
TGTGCCAGCAGCACCGGGGGGTTTGGCACAGATACGCAGTATTTT
CASSTGGFGTDTQYF
>TRBV21-1|TRBJ1-1|-|-
TGTGCCAGCAGCAAAGCAGGCGGGCGAAAGCGAGGAGCTTTCTTT
CASSKAGGRKRGAFF
>TRBV30|TRBJ2-3|-|TRBD2
TGTGCCTGGAGAATGGGACTAGCGGGGCCCGCGGATACGCAGTATTTT
CAWRMGLAGPADTQYF
>TRBV27|TRBJ2-2|-|-
TGTGCCAGCAGTTTGGGGCCGGAGGGAGCCGGGGAGCTGTTTTTT
CASSLGPEGAGELFF
>TRBV11-2|TRBJ1-1|-|-
TGTGCCAGCAGCTCACAGGCGAACACTGAAGCTTTCTTT
CASSSQANTEAFF
>TRBV11-2|TRBJ2-2|-|-
-
CASSSPPGSCFF
>TRBV7-8|TRBJ2-5|once|TRBD1
TGTGCCAGCAGCTTAGCGCTCGGTATGGACAGGGGCCAAGAGACCCAGTACTTC
CASSLALGMDRGQETQYF
>TRBV5-1|TRBJ1-3|-|-
TGCGCCAGCAGCTGGATCGCAGGCGACTCTGGAAACACCATATATTTT
CASSWIAGDSGNTIYF
>TRBV30|TRBJ1-6|-|TRBD1
TGTGCCTGGAGCACCACGACAGGGGGCTTTCGTAATTCACCCCTCCACTTT
CAWSTTTGGFRNSPLHF
>TRBV30|TRBJ1-2|-|TRBD1
TGTGCCGGGGGACAGGCGGCGGGGGGCTACACCTTC
CAGGQAAGGYTF
>TRBV28|TRBJ2-5|-|TRBD2
TGTGCCAGCAGTTGCCGCGTGGGCGGGAGGGAGTACCAAGAGACCCAGTACTTC
CASSCRVGGREYQETQYF
>TRBV3-1/TRBV3-2|TRBJ2-2|-|-
TGTGCCAGCAGCCAAGATAACAGACCCACCGGGGAGCTGTTTTTT
CASSQDNRPTGELFF